The present TCR beta chain was sequenced within a study of monozygotic twins with inflammatory bowel disease. Reprocessing the 5' RACE reads, TCRdb reports a single entry for every CDR3 protein and omits DNA. This sample lists over 200,000 distinct CDR3 sequences; its ten largest clones have roughly 7.5%. Germline CDR1 is GTSNPN and CDR2 is SVGIG (reference sequence). The CDR3 has 14 amino acids. As regards this clonotype: Its antigen is unknown.

The study's findings and limits: No single strong signal or clonotype associated with IBD was supported.

The J gene is TRBJ2-2, the V gene TRBV30. The origin of this receptor is a human donor with ulcerative colitis or Crohn's disease, or a healthy co-twin of an affected twin (not recorded which). Sequencing input: blood. This CDR3 is CAWSRLLFGQELFF.